The clone carrying this T cell receptor beta chain has just a few counts. These data come from a study of T cells after yellow fever vaccination. The CDR3 is 15 amino acids. Trimming cost V 0 bases and J 2 bases, with 11 bases left between them. CDR1 is LGHNA, CDR2 YNFKEQ, per germline. Generation of TCR cDNA used 5'RACE template switching (which added a universal primer site and UMIs). TCRdb passed the 5' RACE reads through MiXCR, listing each CDR3 protein once. The table has 550,000 or so distinct CDR3 sequences, approximately 21% seen once. The clonotype was recovered from a man younger than 40 who received the YFV17D yellow fever vaccine. The V call is TRBV4-2, the J call TRBJ2-7; no clear D. The sequencing used PBMCs, collected 15 days after the yellow fever booster vaccination. Here the CDR3 reads CASSQEGSAAYEQYF. The CDR3 nucleotides are TGTGCCAGCAGCCAAGAAGGTTCCGCGGCCTACGAGCAGTACTTC.